This is a list of T cell receptor beta chains from one sample in a study of blood T cell repertoires in COVID-19. Generated by immunoSEQ multiplex PCR, the TCRdb table keeps only in-frame clones and is missing some. There are about 250,000 clones in the sample; roughly 85% occur only once, and approximately 3.3% lies in the top ten. The sequenced sample was peripheral blood. These receptor sequences come from a man aged 18-30 years with active or convalescent COVID-19. Each CDR3 is given with its conserved first and last residue. A D gene is named only where the DNA matches it firmly. Part of the rows lack a size; the others show once, few, many or a class for expanded clones.

v_gene	abundance	d_gene	j_gene	CDR3nt	CDR3aa
TRBV5-4	.	TRBD1	TRBJ2-7	TGTGCCAGCAGCTCACGATCGACAGGGGGGACGTACGAGCAGTACTTC	CASSSRSTGGTYEQYF
TRBV7-2	.	.	TRBJ2-5	TGTGCCAGCAGCTTAGCGATTCGGGAGACCCAGTACTTC	CASSLAIRETQYF
TRBV6-2/TRBV6-3	.	.	TRBJ2-3	TGTGCCAGCAGCTCCATTACAGGGATAGATACGCAGTATTTT	CASSSITGIDTQYF
TRBV6-5	.	TRBD1	TRBJ1-3	TGTGCCAGCCAGGGACAGGTTCGAGGAAACACCATATATTTT	CASQGQVRGNTIYF
TRBV7-9	.	.	TRBJ2-7	TGTGCCAGCAGCTCAAGTCGGACAAACCACTACGAGCAGTACTTC	CASSSSRTNHYEQYF
TRBV7-9	.	TRBD2	TRBJ2-7	TGTGCCAGCAGACCCGGGACTAGCGGGACCCGGCCCTCCTACGAGCAGTACTTC	CASRPGTSGTRPSYEQYF
TRBV7-2	.	TRBD1	TRBJ1-5	TGTGCCAGCGCAAAACAGGGGGCTATGGGACAGCCCCAGCATTTT	CASAKQGAMGQPQHF
TRBV18	.	TRBD1	TRBJ1-5	TGTGCCAGCTCAGACGACAGGGCAAGCAATCAGCCCCAGCATTTT	CASSDDRASNQPQHF
TRBV19	.	TRBD1	TRBJ1-5	TGTGCCAGTTCTGACAGGGACGGGAATCAGCCCCAGCATTTT	CASSDRDGNQPQHF
TRBV6-2/TRBV6-3	.	.	TRBJ1-2	TGTGCCAGCAGTTCCAGGGCCCATGGCTACACCTTC	CASSSRAHGYTF
TRBV28	.	TRBD1	TRBJ1-5	TGTGCCAGTAGGGGGCGGTTGAGCAATCAGCCCCAGCATTTT	CASRGRLSNQPQHF
TRBV11-3	.	TRBD1	TRBJ2-7	TGTGCCAGCAGCTTAGATGGACAGGGCTACGAGCAGTACTTC	CASSLDGQGYEQYF
TRBV6-2/TRBV6-3	.	.	TRBJ1-2	TGTGCCAGCAGTGGGCAGGGAAATAACTATGGCTACACCTTC	CASSGQGNNYGYTF
TRBV5-6	.	.	TRBJ2-1	TGTGCCAGCAGCCAGGGGTCAGGGTCCGAGTTCTTC	CASSQGSGSEFF
TRBV30	.	.	TRBJ1-2	TGTGCCTGGAACCGGCAGGGGAATATCTATGGCTACACCTTC	CAWNRQGNIYGYTF
TRBV2	.	.	TRBJ2-2	TGTGCCAGCAGTCCCTCACTCGCCGGGGAGCTGTTTTTT	CASSPSLAGELFF
TRBV7-2	.	TRBD1	TRBJ1-1	TGTGCCAGCAGCCGGGACAGGGGCTCTGAAGCTTTCTTT	CASSRDRGSEAFF
TRBV9	.	TRBD1	TRBJ1-1	TGTGCCAGTAAGCCGGGACAGGGTCCTGAAGCTTTCTTT	CASKPGQGPEAFF
TRBV9	.	.	TRBJ2-2	TGTGCCAGCAGCGAACAGACCGGGGAGCTGTTTTTT	CASSEQTGELFF
TRBV30	.	.	TRBJ1-2	TGTGCCTGGAGTGTACGGGGGGGACAACGGGGCTACACCTTC	CAWSVRGGQRGYTF
TRBV10-3	.	TRBD1	TRBJ1-1	TGTGCCATCAGTAATTTACAGGGGGACACTGAAGCTTTCTTT	CAISNLQGDTEAFF
TRBV9	.	TRBD1	TRBJ2-1	TGTGCCAGCAGCGTCGCCTTAGGACAGGGCTACAATGAGCAGTTCTTC	CASSVALGQGYNEQFF
TRBV15	.	TRBD2	TRBJ2-2	TGTGCCACCAGCAGAGAACTAGCGGGAGCTGTCGGGGAGCTGTTTTTT	CATSRELAGAVGELFF
TRBV10-3	once	.	TRBJ2-1	TGTGCCATCAGGGGCACCTCCTACAATGAGCAGTTCTTC	CAIRGTSYNEQFF
TRBV30	.	.	TRBJ2-3	TGTGCCTGGACAGGGAGCACAGATACGCAGTATTTT	CAWTGSTDTQYF
TRBV3-1/TRBV3-2	.	TRBD1	TRBJ1-1	TGTGCCAGCAGCCCTGGGACAGGGGGCCTTGTGAACACTGAAGCTTTCTTT	CASSPGTGGLVNTEAFF
TRBV28	.	.	TRBJ2-3	TGTGCCAGCAAGAGGGGGGGTAACCGGGATACGCAGTATTTT	CASKRGGNRDTQYF
TRBV6-5	.	.	TRBJ1-5	TGTGCCAGTTTAGTACAGGGAATTGGTCAGCCCCAGCATTTT	CASLVQGIGQPQHF
TRBV10-3	.	TRBD1	TRBJ2-7	TGTGCCATCAGGCAGGGGGCAGTGGGGGAGCAGTACTTC	CAIRQGAVGEQYF
TRBV6-6	.	.	TRBJ2-2	TGTGCCACCCTCATACAGGGTTTTGACACCGGGGAGCTGTTTTTT	CATLIQGFDTGELFF
TRBV13	.	.	TRBJ2-7	TGTGCCAGCAGAACCTACCTGAGCTACGAGCAGTACTTC	CASRTYLSYEQYF
TRBV7-9	.	TRBD2	TRBJ2-7	TGTGCCAGCAGCCTAGCGGGTTTGGGCCCTCACGAGCAGTACTTC	CASSLAGLGPHEQYF
TRBV14	.	.	TRBJ2-7	TGTGCCAGCAGCCAAGATGTGACTCGCGAGCAGTACTTC	CASSQDVTREQYF
TRBV5-6	.	TRBD1	TRBJ2-7	TGTGCCAGCAGCTTGGTGGGACAGGGGACCCACGAGCAGTACTTC	CASSLVGQGTHEQYF
TRBV5-8	.	.	TRBJ2-2	TGTGCCAGCAGCTTTTTCAGCTCCAGGGTTGGTGATACCGGGGAGCTGTTTTTT	CASSFFSSRVGDTGELFF
TRBV11-3	.	.	TRBJ2-1	TGTGCCAGCGAACAGGGAAATGAGCAGTTCTTC	CASEQGNEQFF
TRBV28	.	TRBD2	TRBJ2-7	TGTGCCAGCAGCTACAGACTAGCGGGAGAGGGAAGCTCCTACGAGCAGTACTTC	CASSYRLAGEGSSYEQYF
TRBV5-1	.	TRBD1	TRBJ1-4	TGCGCCAGCAGCGAGGGACAGAATGAAAAACTGTTTTTT	CASSEGQNEKLFF
TRBV11-2	.	.	TRBJ2-2	TGTGCCAGCAGCTTAGGACATGGAATGCGTACCGGGGAGCTGTTTTTT	CASSLGHGMRTGELFF
TRBV11-2	.	.	TRBJ1-1	TGTGCCAGCAGCTTAGATCCGCCAGGGAGCGGGACTGAAGCTTTCTTT	CASSLDPPGSGTEAFF
TRBV27	once	.	TRBJ1-1	TGTGCCAGCAGTTTTTGGGGGGACACTGAAGCTTTCTTT	CASSFWGDTEAFF
TRBV25-1	.	.	TRBJ2-3	TGTGCCAGCAGTGAATGGATCAGGGAAGGCACAGATACGCAGTATTTT	CASSEWIREGTDTQYF
TRBV27	.	.	TRBJ2-2	TGTGCCAGCAGTTTATCGCGCCCGAACACCGGGGAGCTGTTTTTT	CASSLSRPNTGELFF
TRBV5-1	.	TRBD1	TRBJ1-1	TGCGCCAGCGGCACAGGGGGCGCCGCGAACACTGAAGCTTTCTTT	CASGTGGAANTEAFF
TRBV5-4	.	TRBD1	TRBJ2-4	TGTGCCAGCAGCTCTGGACAGGGCCCCATTCAGTACTTC	CASSSGQGPIQYF
TRBV4-3	once	.	TRBJ1-4	TGCGCCAGCAGCCAGGTCGGGAGTGAAAAACTGTTTTTT	CASSQVGSEKLFF
TRBV7-2	.	.	TRBJ2-3	TGTGCCAGCAGCTTAGAGACTAACACAGATACGCAGTATTTT	CASSLETNTDTQYF
TRBV11-2	.	.	TRBJ1-1	TGTGCCAGCAGCTTCGTTCCCACTGAAGCTTTCTTT	CASSFVPTEAFF
TRBV19	.	.	TRBJ1-5	TGTGCCAGTAGTATTAAGGGGTATAGCAATCAGCCCCAGCATTTT	CASSIKGYSNQPQHF